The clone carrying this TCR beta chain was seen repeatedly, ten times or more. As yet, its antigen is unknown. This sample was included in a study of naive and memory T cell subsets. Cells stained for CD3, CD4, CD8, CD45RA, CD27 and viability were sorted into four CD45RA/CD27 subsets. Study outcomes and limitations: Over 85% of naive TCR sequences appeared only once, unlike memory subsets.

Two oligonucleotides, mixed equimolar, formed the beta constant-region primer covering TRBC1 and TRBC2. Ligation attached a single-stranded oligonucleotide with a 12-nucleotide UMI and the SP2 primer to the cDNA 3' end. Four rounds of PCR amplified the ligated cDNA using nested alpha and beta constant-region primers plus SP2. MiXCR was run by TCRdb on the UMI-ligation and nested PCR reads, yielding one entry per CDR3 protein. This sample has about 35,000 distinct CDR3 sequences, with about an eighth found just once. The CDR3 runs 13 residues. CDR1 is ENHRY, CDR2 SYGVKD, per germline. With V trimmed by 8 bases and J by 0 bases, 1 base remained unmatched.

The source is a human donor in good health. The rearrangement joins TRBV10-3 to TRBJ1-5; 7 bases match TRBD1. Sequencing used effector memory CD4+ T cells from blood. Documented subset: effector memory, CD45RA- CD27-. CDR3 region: CAIGTVSNQPQHF. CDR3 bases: TGTGCCATCGGGACAGTTAGCAATCAGCCCCAGCATTTT.